The 31 T cell receptor beta chains below come from one sample, sequenced in a study of Graves' ophthalmopathy and Graves' hyperthyroidism. RNA transcripts yielded amplified TCR beta CDR3 regions. HTBI-primed RT-PCR formed the first round, and a multiplex PCR formed the second. TCRdb used MiXCR to reprocess the multiplex PCR reads, holding one entry per CDR3 protein. This sample has around 660,000 distinct CDR3 sequences, with 35% to 50% found just once. Sequenced: peripheral blood. All receptors come from an adult man with Graves' ophthalmopathy.

Turning to this clonotype: Sequence at one end of the junction differs from germline and may be a read error. The chain couples TRBV19 to TRBJ2-2, with a possible D match to TRBD1 (5 bases). The CDR3 is 13 residues long. Germline CDR1 and CDR2: LNHDA and SQIVND (reference sequence). CDR3 sequence: CVSSIGAPGELFF. In DNA, the CDR3 is TGTGTCAGTAGTATAGGGGCCCCCGGGGAGCTGTTTTTT.

Many counts were recorded for this clonotype. This chain uses TRBV7-2 with TRBJ2-7; TRBD1 is a possible D gene (5 bases). CDR1 SGHTA and CDR2 FQGNSA come from the germline V gene. The CDR3 runs 13 residues. V lost 5 bases and J lost 0, with 8 bases in between. CDR3 residues: CASSPGYSYEQYF. CDR3 in DNA: TGTGCCAGCAGCCCAGGGTACTCCTACGAGCAGTACTTC.

This chain joins TRBV30 and TRBJ1-5; D might be TRBD1 (6 bases). Germline CDR1 is GTSNPN and CDR2 is SVGIG (reference sequence). The CDR3 extends over 12 amino acids. Trimming stripped 7 bases from V and 3 bases from J, with 10 bases between. Written as DNA, the CDR3 is TGTGCCTTAGGACAGAACAATCAGCCCCAGCATTTT. Its translation is CALGQNNQPQHF.

This chain joins TRBV29-1 and TRBJ1-2, with D unclear. The CDR3 runs to 11 residues. CDR1 is SQVTM, CDR2 ANQGSEA, per germline. V dropped 8 bases and J dropped 8 bases, with 15 bases sitting between them. Here the CDR3 DNA reads TGCAGCTGTGAATGGGGTTACGGCTACACCTTC. This codes for CSCEWGYGYTF.

The chain employs TRBV7-9 and TRBJ1-6; 8 bases align to TRBD1. CDR3 length: 14 residues. CDR1 is SEHNR and CDR2 is FQNEAQ in the germline V gene (reference sequence). The V gene end was trimmed by 4 bases and the J gene end by 10 bases; junction bases not matched to a gene: 6. CDR3 residues: CASSSTGAGSPLHF. The CDR3, as DNA: TGTGCCAGCAGCTCGACAGGGGCGGGATCACCCCTCCACTTT.

This clonotype was observed many times. J is TRBJ2-5 and V is TRBV7-3; TRBD2 matches at 13 bases. Germline values: CDR1 SGHTA, CDR2 FQGTGA. Trimming removed 5 bases from V and 5 bases from J; junction bases left unmatched: 5. The CDR3 has 15 amino acids. The CDR3: CASSIGLAGDETQYF. CDR3 coding DNA: TGTGCCAGCAGCATCGGACTAGCGGGAGATGAGACCCAGTACTTC.

As for this clonotype: In this CDR3 the conserved last residue, phenylalanine or tryptophan, is missing, so a read error is likely. The chain links TRBV5-4 to TRBJ2-7, with D unclear. Germline V gives CDR1 SGHNT, CDR2 YYREEE (reference sequence). The CDR3 runs 11 residues. V was shortened by 0 bases and J by 6 bases, with 4 bases between the two germline ends. The CDR3 DNA reads TGTGCCAGCAGCTTGGGGCCCGAGCAGTACTGC. Protein sequence: CASSLGPEQYC.

This clonotype was counted ten times or more. The J gene is TRBJ2-5, the V gene TRBV29-1, with no clear D. Per the germline V gene, CDR1 is SQVTM and CDR2 is ANQGSEA. The CDR3 loop spans 13 amino acids. V lost 2 bases and J 5 bases, leaving 12 bases between the germline ends. This chain's CDR3 is CSVETPTKETQYF. In nucleotides, the CDR3 is TGCAGCGTTGAAACCCCTACGAAGGAGACCCAGTACTTC. Supplemented by reference TRBV29-1 and TRBJ2-5, the full variable domain reads SAVISQKPSRDICQRGTSLTIQCQVDSQVTMMFWYRQQPGQSLTLIATANQGSEATYESGFVIDKFPISRPNLTFSTLTVSNMSPEDSSIYLCSVETPTKETQYFGPGTRLLVL.

This clonotype was recorded at least ten times. CDR3 nucleotide sequence: TGCAGTGCTTGGACAGCTGGAAACACCATATATTTT. It specifies CSAWTAGNTIYF. The rearrangement joins TRBV20-1 to TRBJ1-3; maybe TRBD1 (6 bases). From germline, CDR1 is DFQATT and CDR2 SNEGSKA (reference sequence). The CDR3 totals 12 residues. Trimming stripped 5 bases from V and 2 bases from J, with 7 bases between.

The chain employs TRBV29-1 and TRBJ1-1; D is unclear. V gave up 6 bases and J gave up 3 bases, with 11 bases separating them. Germline-derived CDR1 and CDR2 are SQVTM and ANQGSEA. The CDR3 sequence is 12 residues long. CDR3: CSVGSRDTEAFF. The CDR3, as DNA: TGCAGCGTGGGGTCCCGGGACACTGAAGCTTTCTTT.

Notes on this clonotype: Relative to the germline gene, one junction end is altered; a read error may explain this. The chain has TRBV6-1 and TRBJ2-6; perhaps TRBD2 as D (6 bases). Germline V gene data show CDR1 as MNHNS and CDR2 as SASEGT. This CDR3 has 15 residues. In DNA, the CDR3 is TGTGCCAGCAGTTACCGCGGGACTGGGGCCACCGTCCTGACTTTC. This sequence encodes CASSYRGTGATVLTF.

This clonotype was counted at least ten times. V and J are TRBV11-1 and TRBJ2-2; D may be TRBD1 or TRBD2 (5 bases each). Germline V gene sequence: CDR1 SGHAT, CDR2 FQDESV (reference sequence). Trimming left V 6 bases short and J 1 base short, with 15 bases between. The CDR3 covers 16 residues. This CDR3 is CASSNPGTVNTGELFF. The DNA of the CDR3 is TGTGCCAGCAGTAACCCCGGGACGGTGAACACCGGGGAGCTGTTTTTT.

V is TRBV5-1 and J is TRBJ2-1, with D hard to call. The germline V and J ends were trimmed by 7 bases and 4 bases, with 12 bases remaining between them. Germline CDR1 SGHRS, CDR2 YFSETQ. The CDR3 has 13 residues. As DNA, the CDR3 is TGCGCCAGCCGATCAGACGGTTACAATGAGCAGTTCTTC. Encoded protein: CASRSDGYNEQFF.

About this clonotype: An end of the junction differs from the germline gene, which may be a read error. This rearrangement joins TRBV7-6 to TRBJ2-7; 11 bases are shared with TRBD2. Germline CDR1 reads SGHVS; CDR2 reads FNYEAQ. The CDR3 spans 17 residues. This CDR3 reads CASSQDNSGGAVYEQYF. CDR3 DNA sequence: TGCGCCAGCAGCCAAGATAATAGCGGGGGGGCGGTCTACGAGCAGTACTTC. Supplemented by reference TRBV7-6 and TRBJ2-7, the full variable domain reads GAGVSQSPRYKVTKRGQDVALRCDPISGHVSLYWYRQALGQGPEFLTYFNYEAQQDKSGLPNDRFSAERPEGSISTLTIQRTEQRDSAMYRCASSQDNSGGAVYEQYFGPGTRLTVT.

This clonotype has ten or more counts. The rearrangement joins TRBV11-2 to TRBJ1-6; D is uncertain. This CDR3 region has 15 residues. The germline CDR1 and CDR2 sequences are SGHAT and FQNNGV. V gave up 5 bases and J gave up 7 bases, with 15 bases separating them. The CDR3 DNA sequence: TGTGCCAGCAGCCAGGAAAGGCTGGCGAATTCACCCCTCCACTTT. Protein: CASSQERLANSPLHF.

The chain uses TRBV5-1 and TRBJ2-5, with 8 nucleotides matching TRBD1. The V gene's germline CDR1 is SGHRS and CDR2 YFSETQ. V was clipped by 4 bases and J by 5 bases; unmatched bases: 7. This CDR3 has 14 amino acids. Here the CDR3 reads CASSTYRQGETQYF. The CDR3 DNA reads TGCGCCAGCAGCACCTACCGACAGGGGGAGACCCAGTACTTC.

This clonotype was detected a few times. V and J are TRBV29-1 and TRBJ2-3, with a tentative D call TRBD1 (5 bases). From germline, CDR1 is SQVTM and CDR2 ANQGSEA. The CDR3 contains 13 residues. Trimming cost V 4 bases and J 1 base, with 9 bases left between them. Written as DNA, the CDR3 is TGCAGCGTTGCTCAGGGCGGCACAGATACGCAGTATTTT. This translates into CSVAQGGTDTQYF.

This clonotype was counted a single time. A clone one base away is much larger, so this may be a read error. The genes are TRBV7-9 and TRBJ2-5, with D possibly TRBD1 on 6 matching bases. There are 14 residues in the CDR3. Germline V CDR1 and CDR2: SEHNR, FQNEAQ (reference sequence). V shed 5 bases and J shed 7 bases, with 17 bases lying between them. The CDR3 DNA follows: TGTGCCAGCAGCCTAAAAGGGGGTCCAGCGACCCAGTACTTC. This codes for CASSLKGGPATQYF.

This clonotype has a count of ten or more. This chain uses TRBV2 with TRBJ1-5; 8 positions match TRBD1. CDR1 is SNHLY and CDR2 is FYNNEI in the germline V gene. The V segment lost 9 bases and the J segment 4 bases; nucleotides outside the gene matches: 14. This CDR3 spans 16 amino acids. The CDR3 loop reads CASTADRGVDNQPQHF. The DNA of the CDR3 is TGTGCCAGTACCGCAGACAGGGGTGTTGATAATCAGCCCCAGCATTTT.

Ten or more counts support this clonotype. The genes are TRBV29-1 and TRBJ1-1, with D maybe TRBD1 (5 bases). The CDR3 has 13 amino acids. The V end was cut by 6 bases, the J end by 0 bases, with 11 bases between. Looked up from germline, CDR1 is SQVTM and CDR2 is ANQGSEA. The CDR3 DNA follows: TGCAGCGTCCAGGGCCCCCTGAACACTGAAGCTTTCTTT. As protein: CSVQGPLNTEAFF.

The table lists this clonotype with a few counts. The DNA of the CDR3 is TGTGCCACCAGTGAGTCAGGGGAGCTGTTTTTT. Amino acids: CATSESGELFF. The chain is built from TRBV24-1 and TRBJ2-2; no clear D. The CDR3 contains 11 residues. V lost 4 bases and J 8 bases, leaving 4 bases between the germline ends. The germline CDR1 and CDR2 sequences are KGHDR and SFDVKD.

This clonotype was seen ten or more times. V is TRBV7-2 and J is TRBJ2-5; 9 bases match TRBD2. Germline V gene data show CDR1 as SGHTA and CDR2 as FQGNSA. V was pared by 1 base and J by 1 base, with 7 bases of the junction left unmatched. The CDR3 covers 17 residues. The CDR3 here is CASSLVGGGALQETQYF. Written as DNA, the CDR3 is TGTGCCAGCAGCTTAGTGGGCGGGGGGGCCCTCCAAGAGACCCAGTACTTC.

Of note for this clonotype: With a much larger clone just one base away, this may be a read error. This chain connects TRBV11-2 to TRBJ2-2, with TRBD2 identical over 7 bases. The germline gives CDR1 SGHAT, CDR2 FQNNGV. The CDR3 is 15 residues long. For the CDR3, the DNA is TGTACCAGCAGCTGGGACTACTCGAACACCGGGGAGCTGTTTTTT. Protein sequence: CTSSWDYSNTGELFF.

As regards this clonotype: A read error may be the cause here, since a much bigger clone is one base away. The CDR3, as DNA: TGTGCCCGCAGCCGGACAGGGAGCTCCTACGAGCAGTACTTC. The encoded protein is CARSRTGSSYEQYF. The genes are TRBV7-2 and TRBJ2-7; TRBD1 matches 8 bases. This CDR3 is built from 14 residues. Germline loops: CDR1 SGHTA, CDR2 FQGNSA.

A remark on this clonotype: Given the absence of the conserved phenylalanine or tryptophan at the CDR3 end, a read error is likely. It is unclear where the CDR3 begins or ends on the DNA, so no DNA is shown, and the CDR3 is as TCRdb lists it. The chain uses TRBV20-1 and TRBJ1-6; whether TRBD1, the table's D call, matches the DNA was not checked. Germline lookup yields CDR1 DFQATT and CDR2 SNEGSKA (reference sequence). The CDR3 has 8 amino acids, counting both end residues. The CDR3 here is CSATDSNY.

This clonotype has ten or more counts. This chain links TRBV20-1 with TRBJ1-2, with a weak D call TRBD1 (6 bases). With 5 bases removed from V and 6 bases from J, the gap between germline ends came to 10 bases. There are 11 residues in the CDR3. Germline CDR1 and CDR2: DFQATT and SNEGSKA (reference sequence). CDR3 DNA sequence: TGCAGTGCTGCAGGGGACCATGGCTACACCTTC. It yields the protein CSAAGDHGYTF.

The sample holds many counts of this clonotype. This chain connects TRBV7-8 to TRBJ2-7; no definite D call. The CDR3 has 13 residues. Germline CDR1 SGHVS, CDR2 FQNEAQ. V lost 1 base to trimming and J lost 2 bases, with 6 bases between them. The CDR3 coding sequence is TGTGCCAGCAGCTTAGGCGTGCCCTACGAGCAGTACTTC. Translated: CASSLGVPYEQYF. Drawing the rest from reference TRBV7-8 and TRBJ2-7, the complete variable domain is GAGVSQSPRYKVAKRGQDVALRCDPISGHVSLFWYQQALGQGPEFLTYFQNEAQLDKSGLPSDRFFAERPEGSVSTLKIQRTQQEDSAVYLCASSLGVPYEQYFGPGTRLTVT.

V usage is TRBV7-8 and J usage is TRBJ1-2, with TRBD1 identical over 9 bases. J gave up 6 bases and V 6 bases, and 8 bases lay outside the gene matches. The germline gives CDR1 SGHVS, CDR2 FQNEAQ. The CDR3 consists of 14 residues. The CDR3 here is CASSDSGTGNGYTF. DNA of the CDR3: TGTGCCAGCAGTGACTCCGGGACAGGGAATGGCTACACCTTC.

The chain couples TRBV7-9 to TRBJ2-7; TRBD2 aligns across 9 bases. Germline loops: CDR1 SEHNR, CDR2 FQNEAQ (reference sequence). The CDR3 totals 17 residues. The ends lost 3 bases at V and 3 bases at J; junction bases unmatched: 12. The CDR3 DNA reads as TGTGCCAGCAGCTTGTACCCCGGCGAGCGGGGGGTCTACGAGCAGTACTTC. Residues: CASSLYPGERGVYEQYF.

The sample holds many counts of this clonotype. V and J are TRBV12-3 or TRBV12-4 and TRBJ2-7; 7 nucleotides line up with TRBD1. J gave up 5 bases and V 7 bases, and 11 bases lay outside the gene matches. There are 14 residues in the CDR3. CDR3 region: CASTQTGSVNEQYF. The CDR3 DNA is TGTGCCAGCACCCAGACAGGGAGTGTGAACGAGCAGTACTTC.

A few counts support this clonotype. The V and J genes are TRBV20-1 and TRBJ1-4; 9 bases align to TRBD1. Germline-derived CDR1 and CDR2 are DFQATT and SNEGSKA (reference sequence). V was clipped by 3 bases and J by 3 bases; unmatched bases: 8. This CDR3 is built from 16 residues. DNA for the CDR3: TGCAGTGCTAGGTCACCGGACAGGGGACCTAATGAAAAACTGTTTTTT. Translation gives CSARSPDRGPNEKLFF.